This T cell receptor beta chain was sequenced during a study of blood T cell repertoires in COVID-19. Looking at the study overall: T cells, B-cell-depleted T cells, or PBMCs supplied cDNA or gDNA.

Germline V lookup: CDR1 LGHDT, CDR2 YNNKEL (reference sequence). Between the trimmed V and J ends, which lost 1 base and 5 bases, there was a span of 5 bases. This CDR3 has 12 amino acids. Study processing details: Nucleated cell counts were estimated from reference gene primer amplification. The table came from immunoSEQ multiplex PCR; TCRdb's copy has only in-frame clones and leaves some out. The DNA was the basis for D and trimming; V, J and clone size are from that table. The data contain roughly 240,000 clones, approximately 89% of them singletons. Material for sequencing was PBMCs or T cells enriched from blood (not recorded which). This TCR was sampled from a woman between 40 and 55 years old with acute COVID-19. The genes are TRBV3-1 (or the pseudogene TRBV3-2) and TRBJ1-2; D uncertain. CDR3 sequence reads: CASSQASYGYTF. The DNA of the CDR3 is TGTGCCAGCAGCCAAGCCAGTTATGGCTACACCTTC.